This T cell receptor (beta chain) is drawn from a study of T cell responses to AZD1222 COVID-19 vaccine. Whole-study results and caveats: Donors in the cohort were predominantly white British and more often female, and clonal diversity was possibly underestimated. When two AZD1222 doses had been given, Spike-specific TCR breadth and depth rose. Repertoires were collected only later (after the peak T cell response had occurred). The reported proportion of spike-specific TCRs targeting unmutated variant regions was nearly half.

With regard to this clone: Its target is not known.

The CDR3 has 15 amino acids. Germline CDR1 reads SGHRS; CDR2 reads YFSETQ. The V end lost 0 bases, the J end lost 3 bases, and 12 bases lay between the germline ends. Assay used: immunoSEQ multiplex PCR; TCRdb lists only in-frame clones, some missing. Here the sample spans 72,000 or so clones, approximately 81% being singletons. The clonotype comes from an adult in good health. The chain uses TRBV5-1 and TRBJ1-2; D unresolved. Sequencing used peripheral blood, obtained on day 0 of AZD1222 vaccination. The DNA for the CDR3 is TGCGCCAGCAGCTTGGTTCTAAACCGGGACTATGGCTACACCTTC. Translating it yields CASSLVLNRDYGYTF. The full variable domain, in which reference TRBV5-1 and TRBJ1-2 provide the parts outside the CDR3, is KAGVTQTPRYLIKTRGQQVTLSCSPISGHRSVSWYQQTPGQGLQFLFEYFSETQRNKGNFPGRFSGRQFSNSRSEMNVSTLELGDSALYLCASSLVLNRDYGYTFGSGTRLTVV.